A selection of T cell receptor beta chains follows, all from one sample in a study of T cells in Graves' hyperthyroidism and ophthalmopathy. TCRdb re-called the multiplex PCR reads through MiXCR, storing one row per CDR3 protein. The repertoire holds around 570,000 distinct CDR3 sequences, less than 20% seen once, with approximately 50% in the top ten. The sequencing input was blood. The receptors shown here come from a middle-aged man with Graves' ophthalmopathy. The CDR3 runs from the conserved cysteine through the conserved F or W. The D gene is left open where the match is weak. Only some rows state a clone size, as once, few, many or a class for expanded clones.

abundance | j_gene | v_gene | d_gene | CDR3aa | CDR3nt
few | TRBJ1-1 | TRBV18 | . | CASSPRMGEDTEAFF | TGTGCCAGCTCACCACGTATGGGGGAGGACACTGAAGCTTTCTTT
many | TRBJ2-5 | TRBV10-3 | . | CAISEWRLETQYF | TGTGCCATCAGTGAGTGGAGGTTGGAGACCCAGTACTTC
. | TRBJ2-2 | TRBV5-1 | TRBD1 | CASSLDTGDTGELFF | TGCGCCAGCAGCTTGGATACAGGGGACACCGGGGAGCTGTTTTTT
. | TRBJ1-3 | TRBV6-2/TRBV6-3 | . | CASTPVVPVTNTIYF | TGTGCCAGCACCCCCGTCGTGCCAGTCACAAACACCATATATTTT
few | TRBJ2-7 | TRBV7-8 | . | CASSPGPSATYEQYF | TGTGCCAGCAGCCCGGGGCCTAGCGCGACCTACGAGCAGTACTTC
few | TRBJ2-2 | TRBV5-1 | . | CASSYSPQVLEGTGELFF | TGCGCCAGCAGTTATTCGCCGCAGGTCCTCGAGGGCACCGGGGAGCTGTTTTTT
many | TRBJ2-5 | TRBV2 | TRBD2 | CASSEDSGGYQETQYF | TGTGCCAGCAGTGAAGACAGCGGGGGGTACCAAGAGACCCAGTACTTC
. | TRBJ2-5 | TRBV9 | TRBD2 | CASSVSGGGQETQYF | TGTGCCAGCAGCGTGAGCGGGGGGGGCCAAGAGACCCAGTACTTC
many | TRBJ2-3 | TRBV7-2 | . | CASSHSREDTQYF | TGTGCCAGCAGCCACTCCAGGGAAGATACGCAGTATTTT
few | TRBJ1-2 | TRBV28 | . | CASRQGVHGYTF | TGTGCCAGCAGGCAGGGAGTACATGGCTACACCTTC
many | TRBJ2-1 | TRBV3-1 | TRBD1 | CASSQDYHSGTGGYNEQFF | TGTGCCAGCAGCCAAGACTACCACTCCGGGACAGGGGGCTACAATGAGCAGTTCTTC
once | TRBJ2-1 | TRBV5-5 | . | CASSPGVTNEQFF | TGTGCCAGCAGTCCTGGTGTAACTAATGAGCAGTTCTTC
many | TRBJ1-1 | TRBV11-2 | TRBD1 | CASSPGTGTGAFF | TGTGCCAGCAGCCCCGGGACAGGGACCGGGGCTTTCTTT
once | TRBJ1-1 | TRBV3-1 | TRBD1 | CASSPNGQDTEAFF | TGTGCCAGCAGCCCTAACGGACAGGACACTGAAGCTTTCTTT
. | TRBJ2-3 | TRBV5-1 | TRBD2 | CASRLALSTDTQYF | TGCGCCAGCCGACTAGCGCTTAGCACAGATACGCAGTATTTT
. | TRBJ2-1 | TRBV29-1 | . | CSVVGASNEQFF | TGCAGCGTTGTTGGCGCCTCCAATGAGCAGTTCTTC
few | TRBJ2-3 | TRBV27 | TRBD1 | CASSLKGTGEYTQYF | TGTGCCAGCAGTTTAAAGGGGACAGGGGAGTATACGCAGTATTTT
many | TRBJ1-1 | TRBV6-5 | . | CASSYSEGTTEAFF | TGTGCCAGCAGTTACTCCGAGGGGACAACTGAAGCTTTCTTT
many | TRBJ2-1 | TRBV7-2 | TRBD2 | CASSFPTSGSAYNEQFF | TGTGCCAGCAGCTTCCCGACTAGCGGGAGCGCCTACAATGAGCAGTTCTTC
many | TRBJ2-5 | TRBV12-3/TRBV12-4 | TRBD1 | CASRYTGTGGLRETQYF | TGTGCCAGCAGATATACCGGGACAGGGGGGTTGAGGGAGACCCAGTACTTC
many | TRBJ1-6 | TRBV7-3 | . | CASSLTGWLDSPLHF | TGTGCCAGCAGCTTAACGGGGTGGCTGGATTCACCCCTCCACTTT
. | TRBJ2-7 | TRBV11-1 | . | CASSPLAYTYEQYF | TGTGCCAGCAGCCCTCTAGCTTACACCTACGAGCAGTACTTC
many | TRBJ2-7 | TRBV20-1 | . | CSAIRGAGTGEQYF | TGCAGTGCTATAAGGGGGGCGGGAACTGGGGAGCAGTACTTC
many | TRBJ1-1 | TRBV3-1 | . | CASSLGTLERKAFF | TGTGCCAGCAGCCTCGGGACCCTAGAGAGGAAAGCTTTCTTT